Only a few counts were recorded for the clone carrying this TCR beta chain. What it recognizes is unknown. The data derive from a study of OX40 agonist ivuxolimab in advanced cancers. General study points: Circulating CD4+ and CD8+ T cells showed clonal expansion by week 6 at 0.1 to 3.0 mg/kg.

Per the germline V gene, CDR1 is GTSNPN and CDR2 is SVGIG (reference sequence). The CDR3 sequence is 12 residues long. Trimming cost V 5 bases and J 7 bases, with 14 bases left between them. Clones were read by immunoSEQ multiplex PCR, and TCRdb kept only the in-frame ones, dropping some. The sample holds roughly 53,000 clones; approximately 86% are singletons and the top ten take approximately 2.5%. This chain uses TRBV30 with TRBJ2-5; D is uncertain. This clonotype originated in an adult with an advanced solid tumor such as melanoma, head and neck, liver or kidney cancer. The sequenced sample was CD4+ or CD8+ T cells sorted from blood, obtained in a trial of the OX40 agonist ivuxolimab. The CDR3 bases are TGTGCCTGGGGGTCTCTGAAAGGGACCCAGTACTTC. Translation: CAWGSLKGTQYF.